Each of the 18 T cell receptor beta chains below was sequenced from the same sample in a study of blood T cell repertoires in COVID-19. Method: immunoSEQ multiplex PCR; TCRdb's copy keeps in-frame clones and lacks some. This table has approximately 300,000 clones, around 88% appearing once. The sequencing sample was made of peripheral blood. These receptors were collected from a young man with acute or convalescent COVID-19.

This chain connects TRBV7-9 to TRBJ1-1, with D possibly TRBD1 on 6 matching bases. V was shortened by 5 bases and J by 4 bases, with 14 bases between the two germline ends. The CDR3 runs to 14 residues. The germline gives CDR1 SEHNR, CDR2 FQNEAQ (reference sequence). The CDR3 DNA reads TGTGCCAGCAGCCCCGGCGGGGGCGGCACTGAAGCTTTCTTT. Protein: CASSPGGGGTEAFF.

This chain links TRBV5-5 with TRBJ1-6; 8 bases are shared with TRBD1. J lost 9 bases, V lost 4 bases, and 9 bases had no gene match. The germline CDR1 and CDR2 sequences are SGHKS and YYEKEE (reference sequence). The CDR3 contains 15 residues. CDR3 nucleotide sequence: TGTGCCAGCAGCGATTCCTCAGGGGGCTTTTCACCCCTCCACTTT. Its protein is CASSDSSGGFSPLHF.

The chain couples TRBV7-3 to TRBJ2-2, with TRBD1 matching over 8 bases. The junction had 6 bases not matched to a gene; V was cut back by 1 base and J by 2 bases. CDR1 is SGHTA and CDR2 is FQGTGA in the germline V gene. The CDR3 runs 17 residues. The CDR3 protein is CASSLNPGGGNTGELFF. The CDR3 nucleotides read TGTGCCAGCAGCTTAAATCCAGGGGGCGGCAACACCGGGGAGCTGTTTTTT.

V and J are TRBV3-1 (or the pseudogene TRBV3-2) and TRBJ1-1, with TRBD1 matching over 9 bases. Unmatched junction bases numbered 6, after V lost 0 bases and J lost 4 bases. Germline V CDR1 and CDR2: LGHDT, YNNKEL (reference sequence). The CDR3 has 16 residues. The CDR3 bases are TGTGCCAGCAGCCAAGAGTTTGTGACAGGGGGCACTGAAGCTTTCTTT. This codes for CASSQEFVTGGTEAFF.

This chain's CDR3 is CASIQTPRRYEQYF. In DNA, the CDR3 is TGTGCCAGCATCCAGACACCCCGACGCTACGAGCAGTACTTC. V gene TRBV6-5 combines with J gene TRBJ2-7; D not certain. Per germline, CDR1 MNHEY and CDR2 SVGAGI. The length of the CDR3 is 14 residues. V dropped 7 bases and J dropped 3 bases, with 16 bases sitting between them.

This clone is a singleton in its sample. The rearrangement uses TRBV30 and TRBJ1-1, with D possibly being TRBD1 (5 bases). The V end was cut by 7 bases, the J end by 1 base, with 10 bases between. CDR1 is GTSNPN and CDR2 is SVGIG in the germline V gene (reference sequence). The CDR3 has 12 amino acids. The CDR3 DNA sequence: TGTGCCTCCGACAGATCGAACACTGAAGCTTTCTTT. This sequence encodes CASDRSNTEAFF.

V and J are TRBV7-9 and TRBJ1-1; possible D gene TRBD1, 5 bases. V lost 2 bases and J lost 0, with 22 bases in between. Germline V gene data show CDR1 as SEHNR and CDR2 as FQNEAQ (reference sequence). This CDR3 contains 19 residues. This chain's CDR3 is CASSLFRVREGWLNTEAFF. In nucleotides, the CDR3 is TGTGCCAGCAGCTTATTTAGGGTCAGGGAGGGTTGGTTGAACACTGAAGCTTTCTTT.

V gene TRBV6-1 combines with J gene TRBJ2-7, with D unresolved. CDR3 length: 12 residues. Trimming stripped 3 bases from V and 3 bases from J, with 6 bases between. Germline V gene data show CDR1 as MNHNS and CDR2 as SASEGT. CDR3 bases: TGTGCCAGCAGTGAGGCTAGCTACGAGCAGTACTTC. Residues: CASSEASYEQYF.

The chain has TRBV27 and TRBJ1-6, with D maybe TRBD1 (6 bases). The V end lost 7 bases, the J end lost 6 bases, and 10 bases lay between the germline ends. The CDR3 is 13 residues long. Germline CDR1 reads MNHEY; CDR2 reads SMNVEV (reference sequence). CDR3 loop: CASTRTVNSPLHF. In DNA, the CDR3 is TGTGCCAGCACTAGGACAGTTAATTCACCCCTCCACTTT.

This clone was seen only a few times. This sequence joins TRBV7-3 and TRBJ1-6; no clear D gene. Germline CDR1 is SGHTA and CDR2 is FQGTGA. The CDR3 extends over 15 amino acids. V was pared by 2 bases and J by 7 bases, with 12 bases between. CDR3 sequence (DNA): TGTGCCAGCAGCTTAGAACGACGAGGGAATTCACCCCTCCACTTT. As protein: CASSLERRGNSPLHF.

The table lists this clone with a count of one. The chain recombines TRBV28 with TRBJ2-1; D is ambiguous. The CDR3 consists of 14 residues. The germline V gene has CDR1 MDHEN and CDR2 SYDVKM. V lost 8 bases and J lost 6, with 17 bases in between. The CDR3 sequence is CASGIFRSVNEQFF. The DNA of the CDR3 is TGTGCCAGCGGTATTTTTAGATCGGTCAATGAGCAGTTCTTC.

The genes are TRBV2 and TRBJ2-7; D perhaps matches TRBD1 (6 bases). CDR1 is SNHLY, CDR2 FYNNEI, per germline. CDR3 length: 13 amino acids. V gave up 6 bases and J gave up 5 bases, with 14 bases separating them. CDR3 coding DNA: TGTGCCAGCAGCTTTGGCAGGGGAAACGAGCAGTACTTC. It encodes CASSFGRGNEQYF.

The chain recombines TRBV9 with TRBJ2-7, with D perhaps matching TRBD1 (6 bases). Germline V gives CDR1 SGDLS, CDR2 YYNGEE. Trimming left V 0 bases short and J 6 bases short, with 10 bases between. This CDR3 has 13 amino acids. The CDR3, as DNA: TGTGCCAGCAGCGTAGCAGGGGTGGGCGAGCAGTACTTC. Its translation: CASSVAGVGEQYF.

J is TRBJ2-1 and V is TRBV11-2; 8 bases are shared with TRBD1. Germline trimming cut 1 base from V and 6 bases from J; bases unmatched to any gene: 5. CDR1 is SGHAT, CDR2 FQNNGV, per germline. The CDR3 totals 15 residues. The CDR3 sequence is CASSLVGTGSNEQFF. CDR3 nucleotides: TGTGCCAGCAGCTTAGTGGGGACAGGCTCCAATGAGCAGTTCTTC.

The DNA of the CDR3 is TGTGCCAGCAGCCAAGAGGGGACAGGGAAAGATCGGTCACCCCTCCACTTT. Residues: CASSQEGTGKDRSPLHF. The chain recombines TRBV4-2 with TRBJ1-6; TRBD1 agrees at 9 bases. This CDR3 has 17 residues. V was pared by 0 bases and J by 10 bases, with 10 bases of the junction left unmatched. Germline assignment: CDR1 LGHNA and CDR2 YNFKEQ.

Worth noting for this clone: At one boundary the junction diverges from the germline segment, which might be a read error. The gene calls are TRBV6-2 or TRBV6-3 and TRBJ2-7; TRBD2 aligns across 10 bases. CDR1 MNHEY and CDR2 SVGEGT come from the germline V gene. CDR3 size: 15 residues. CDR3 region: CASSIRGLASSEQYF. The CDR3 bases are TGTGCCAGCAGTATTCGGGGACTAGCGTCCTCCGAGCAGTACTTC.

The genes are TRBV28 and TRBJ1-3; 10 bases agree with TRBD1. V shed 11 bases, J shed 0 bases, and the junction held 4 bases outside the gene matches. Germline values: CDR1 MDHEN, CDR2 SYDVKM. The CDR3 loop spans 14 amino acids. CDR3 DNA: TGTGCCGGTCGGACAGGGGGCTCTGGAAACACCATATATTTT. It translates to CAGRTGGSGNTIYF.

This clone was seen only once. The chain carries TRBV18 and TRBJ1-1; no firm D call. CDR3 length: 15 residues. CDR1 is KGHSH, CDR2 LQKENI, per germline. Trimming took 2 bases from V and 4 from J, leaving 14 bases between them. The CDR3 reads CASSPYPGWGTEAFF. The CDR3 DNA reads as TGTGCCAGCTCACCATATCCGGGATGGGGCACTGAAGCTTTCTTT.